This T cell receptor beta chain was captured in a study of spatial heterogeneity in lung cancer (dated by TCRdb to between 2018 and 2021). Describing the broader study: Beta-chain transcripts were consistently detected in greater numbers than alpha-chain transcripts, which likely reflects a higher abundance of beta-chain transcripts. In tumor regions, TCR transcript counts showed a strong correlation with a T cell transcriptional module score from matched bulk RNA-seq. In the raw uncorrected reads, each unique combination of TCR and UMI appeared more than ten times on average. In non-small cell lung cancer, the study made a quantitative comparison of TCR alpha and beta repertoires among multiple tumor regions, matched nontumor lung and blood. TCR repertoire features were related to nonsynonymous mutation counts determined by whole-exome sequencing of tumor tissue. Both alpha and beta chains were TCR-sequenced in samples taken at surgery, namely 220 tumor regions, 63 to 70 matched nontumor lung samples and roughly 56 PBMC samples. Broader findings and caveats from the paper: Counts of ubiquitous and regional expanded TCRs were found to correlate with counts of ubiquitous and regional nonsynonymous mutations, respectively. Confirming at a functional level the hypothesis that regional TCRs recognize regional mutations was considered to require additional single-cell paired TCR alpha and beta sequencing. TCR-seq coverage of tumor T cells was estimated at only approximately 7% for alpha chains and 11% to 15% for beta chains. A correlation was observed between the number of expanded intratumoral alpha and beta TCRs and the tumor nonsynonymous mutation count.

This clonotype is medium-sized (0.01 to 0.1%) in its sample. Its cognate antigen has yet to be identified. Base qualities are not at hand, and no much larger clone is one base apart. To prepare the library, 5' RACE was applied. Instrument on record: NextSeq 500. In the TCR library protocol, a unique molecular identifier was attached to each TCR cDNA molecule so that PCR and sequencing errors could be corrected. The paper's data handling went like this. TCR identification, UMI-based error correction and CDR3 extraction were performed with Decombinator tools. TCRs above a frequency of 2 per 1,000, corresponding to the top 1% of the tumor frequency distribution, were defined as expanded. Expanded tumor TCRs were classed as regional if statistically deemed absent (corrected P<0.05) from at least one tumor region, otherwise ubiquitous. Renyi diversity was calculated using the R vegan package after each repertoire was subsampled 100 times to 5,000 TCRs. CDR3 similarity networks were constructed using string-kernel similarity of amino acid triplets, with links drawn between CDR3s whose pairwise similarity was above 0.82. TCRdb reprocessing: public reads trimmed at Q25 with fastp, clones called with MiXCR, in-frame beta chains kept. Each entry merges the rows of one CDR3 protein and shows their most common DNA and genes. These V and J calls originate from TCRdb's pipeline instead of the authors' own analysis. Within this sample are a few thousand distinct CDR3 sequences, with about 5.4% of them counted one time only. 15% to 20% of the sample belongs to the ten largest clones.

The sample's time point label, decoded: sample taken at primary tumor resection. Donors were some 78 patients with early-stage, untreated non-small cell lung cancer from the lung TRACERx cohort. Without any cell sorting, TCR sequencing was performed on whole RNA extracted either from tumor and nontumor lung tissue or from cryopreserved PBMC samples. Only patients for whom sufficient RNA was available from at least two tumor regions were selected for TCR sequencing. A lung pathologist reviewed the tumor and adjacent nontumor lung specimens before the specimens were selected. The sequence was collected from a female donor with early-stage non-small cell lung cancer. This sample comprised lung tumor tissue, obtained at surgery.

The sequence in DNA is TGCAGCGTTGAGGAGACCGAATACAATGAGCAGTTCTTC. Its product reads: CSVEETEYNEQFF. Recombination connected TRBV29-1 to TRBJ2-1, with the D gene call left open. V is clipped by 3 bases and J by 4 bases, and the sequence between their germline boundaries is 10 bases long. Reading from cysteine to phenylalanine, the CDR3 counts 13 amino acids. Only the CDR3 region is kept as DNA, spanning 39 bases read in frame from base 1. The germline V gene encodes CDR1 SQVTM and CDR2 ANQGSEA.